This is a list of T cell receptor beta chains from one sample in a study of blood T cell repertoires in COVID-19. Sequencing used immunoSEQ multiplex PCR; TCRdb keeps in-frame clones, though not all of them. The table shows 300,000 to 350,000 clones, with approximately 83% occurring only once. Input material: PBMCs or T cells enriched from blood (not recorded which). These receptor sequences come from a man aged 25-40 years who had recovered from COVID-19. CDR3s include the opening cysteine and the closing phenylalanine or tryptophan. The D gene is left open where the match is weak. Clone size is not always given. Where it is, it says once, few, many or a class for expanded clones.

DNA: TGTGCCAGCAGTTATACAGGGAACCTAAACACCATATATTTT
CDR3: CASSYTGNLNTIYF
size: many
D: .
length: 14
V: TRBV6-5
J: TRBJ1-3

DNA: TGTGCCATCAGAGGGACAGACCAGGGAGCCCTCCACTTT
CDR3: CAIRGTDQGALHF
size: .
D: TRBD1
length: 13
V: TRBV10-3
J: TRBJ1-6

DNA: TGCGCCAGCAGCCAAGGAACAGGGGTTGGGTCACCCCTCCACTTT
CDR3: CASSQGTGVGSPLHF
size: .
D: TRBD1
length: 15
V: TRBV4-1
J: TRBJ1-6

DNA: TGCGCCAGCAGTTCCAGCGGGGGATACAATGAGCAGTTCTTC
CDR3: CASSSSGGYNEQFF
size: .
D: TRBD2
length: 14
V: TRBV5-1
J: TRBJ2-1

DNA: TGTGCCAGCAGTTACCTCGACGGAGCCGAAGCTTTCTTT
CDR3: CASSYLDGAEAFF
size: .
D: .
length: 13
V: TRBV6-5
J: TRBJ1-1

DNA: TGTGCCAGCAGCGTAGAAGGGGGCGAGGAGCCCCAGCATTTT
CDR3: CASSVEGGEEPQHF
size: .
D: TRBD1
length: 14
V: TRBV9
J: TRBJ1-5

DNA: TGTGCCAGCAGCTTCCGGACAGGGGGAAACTATGGCTACACCTTC
CDR3: CASSFRTGGNYGYTF
size: .
D: TRBD1
length: 15
V: TRBV5-4
J: TRBJ1-2

DNA: TGTGCCAGTAGTCAGCGGGACAGGTTCAATGAGCAGTTCTTC
CDR3: CASSQRDRFNEQFF
size: once
D: .
length: 14
V: TRBV19
J: TRBJ2-1

DNA: TGCGCCAGCAGCTCGGGGGGACAGGTTTCTTCCTATGGCTACACCTTC
CDR3: CASSSGGQVSSYGYTF
size: few
D: TRBD1
length: 16
V: TRBV5-1
J: TRBJ1-2

DNA: TGTGCCAGTAGTATGATGGGCACCGTTTACAATGAGCAGTTCTTC
CDR3: CASSMMGTVYNEQFF
size: once
D: .
length: 15
V: TRBV19
J: TRBJ2-1

DNA: TGTGCCAGCAGCCTGGCGGGGGCCTTCTCTGGAAACACCATATATTTT
CDR3: CASSLAGAFSGNTIYF
size: .
D: .
length: 16
V: TRBV7-9
J: TRBJ1-3

DNA: TGTGCCAGCTCATCAACTGTCCGAGGGGGAGCGGATGGCTACACCTTC
CDR3: CASSSTVRGGADGYTF
size: .
D: .
length: 16
V: TRBV18
J: TRBJ1-2

DNA: TGTGCCAGCTCTTATAGTCCGGGGGGAATGAACAATGAGCAGTTCTTC
CDR3: CASSYSPGGMNNEQFF
size: once
D: TRBD2
length: 16
V: TRBV6-4
J: TRBJ2-1

DNA: TGCGCCAGCAGCCAAGCCCCGGGACAGGGGAACAATCAGCCCCAGCATTTT
CDR3: CASSQAPGQGNNQPQHF
size: .
D: TRBD1
length: 17
V: TRBV4-1
J: TRBJ1-5

DNA: TGTGCCAGCAGCTTGACTAGCGGGGGGGCCCATGAGCAGTTCTTC
CDR3: CASSLTSGGAHEQFF
size: .
D: TRBD2
length: 15
V: TRBV5-4
J: TRBJ2-1

DNA: TGCAGCGTTGACCCGGTCGCTTATGGCTACACCTTC
CDR3: CSVDPVAYGYTF
size: .
D: .
length: 12
V: TRBV29-1
J: TRBJ1-2

DNA: TGTGCCAGCAGCAAAGGGGACAGGGGAGGGGTGAACGCTGAAGCTTTCTTT
CDR3: CASSKGDRGGVNAEAFF
size: .
D: .
length: 17
V: TRBV21-1
J: TRBJ1-1

DNA: TGTGCCAGCAGGGGGTTAGCGGGACAGGGTAGTTATGGCTACACCTTC
CDR3: CASRGLAGQGSYGYTF
size: .
D: TRBD1
length: 16
V: TRBV27
J: TRBJ1-2

DNA: TGCAGTGCTAGAGTGAGGGAGACCCAGTACTTC
CDR3: CSARVRETQYF
size: .
D: .
length: 11
V: TRBV20-1
J: TRBJ2-5

DNA: TGTGCCAGCAGTGATTCGGTGGGACAGGGGAATGAAAAACTGTTTTTT
CDR3: CASSDSVGQGNEKLFF
size: .
D: TRBD1
length: 16
V: TRBV6-1
J: TRBJ1-4

DNA: TGTGCCAGCAGCTTATCGGAGAGTACCTACAATGAGCAGTTCTTC
CDR3: CASSLSESTYNEQFF
size: .
D: .
length: 15
V: TRBV7-6
J: TRBJ2-1

DNA: TGTGCCAGCAGCTCACAGGGAAATAATTCACCCCTCCACTTT
CDR3: CASSSQGNNSPLHF
size: .
D: .
length: 14
V: TRBV5-4
J: TRBJ1-6

DNA: TGTGCCAGCAGCCGGACAGGGGTGGGGTCCGGGGAGCTGTTTTTT
CDR3: CASSRTGVGSGELFF
size: few
D: TRBD1
length: 15
V: TRBV5-4
J: TRBJ2-2

DNA: TGTGCCATCAGTGAGTCTTTTTCCGGCGGGGACTATGGCTACACCTTC
CDR3: CAISESFSGGDYGYTF
size: .
D: .
length: 16
V: TRBV10-3
J: TRBJ1-2

DNA: TGTGCCAGCAGTTACTCGAGGGGGACAGGAAATGAAAAACTGTTTTTT
CDR3: CASSYSRGTGNEKLFF
size: .
D: TRBD1
length: 16
V: TRBV6-6
J: TRBJ1-4

DNA: TGTGCCACCAGTGAGTTCAGGGGACCGGGGGCCAACGTCCTGACTTTC
CDR3: CATSEFRGPGANVLTF
size: .
D: .
length: 16
V: TRBV24-1
J: TRBJ2-6

DNA: TGTGCCAGCAGGGCAGGTGTGGATGGCTACACCTTC
CDR3: CASRAGVDGYTF
size: .
D: .
length: 12
V: TRBV3-1/TRBV3-2
J: TRBJ1-2

DNA: TGTGCCAGCAGTCGACAGTTCGCGAACACCGGGGAGCTGTTTTTT
CDR3: CASSRQFANTGELFF
size: .
D: .
length: 15
V: TRBV6-5
J: TRBJ2-2

DNA: TGTGCCAGCAGCCCCGGGGGGACCCGGGATGAGCAGTTCTTC
CDR3: CASSPGGTRDEQFF
size: .
D: TRBD2
length: 14
V: TRBV11-3
J: TRBJ2-1

DNA: TGCGCCAGCAGCCAAGATCTAATAGGGACAGGGTCGAATTCACCCCTCCACTTT
CDR3: CASSQDLIGTGSNSPLHF
size: .
D: TRBD1
length: 18
V: TRBV4-3
J: TRBJ1-6

DNA: TGTGCCAGTAGGGAGGGACAGACGGGAAATTCACCCCTCCACTTT
CDR3: CASREGQTGNSPLHF
size: .
D: TRBD1
length: 15
V: TRBV19
J: TRBJ1-6

DNA: TGTGCCAGCAGTGAAGGACTAGCGGGGCCCTACGAGCAGTACTTC
CDR3: CASSEGLAGPYEQYF
size: .
D: TRBD2
length: 15
V: TRBV6-1
J: TRBJ2-7

DNA: TGTGCCAGCAGCCAACAGTGGCAAGAGACCCAGTACTTC
CDR3: CASSQQWQETQYF
size: .
D: .
length: 13
V: TRBV3-1/TRBV3-2
J: TRBJ2-5

DNA: TGTGCCAGTAGTATTATAACTAGCGGACAAGAGACCCAGTACTTC
CDR3: CASSIITSGQETQYF
size: .
D: TRBD2
length: 15
V: TRBV19
J: TRBJ2-5

DNA: TGTGCCAGCAGCGTGAACGGCTATGGCTACACCTTC
CDR3: CASSVNGYGYTF
size: once
D: .
length: 12
V: TRBV7-3
J: TRBJ1-2